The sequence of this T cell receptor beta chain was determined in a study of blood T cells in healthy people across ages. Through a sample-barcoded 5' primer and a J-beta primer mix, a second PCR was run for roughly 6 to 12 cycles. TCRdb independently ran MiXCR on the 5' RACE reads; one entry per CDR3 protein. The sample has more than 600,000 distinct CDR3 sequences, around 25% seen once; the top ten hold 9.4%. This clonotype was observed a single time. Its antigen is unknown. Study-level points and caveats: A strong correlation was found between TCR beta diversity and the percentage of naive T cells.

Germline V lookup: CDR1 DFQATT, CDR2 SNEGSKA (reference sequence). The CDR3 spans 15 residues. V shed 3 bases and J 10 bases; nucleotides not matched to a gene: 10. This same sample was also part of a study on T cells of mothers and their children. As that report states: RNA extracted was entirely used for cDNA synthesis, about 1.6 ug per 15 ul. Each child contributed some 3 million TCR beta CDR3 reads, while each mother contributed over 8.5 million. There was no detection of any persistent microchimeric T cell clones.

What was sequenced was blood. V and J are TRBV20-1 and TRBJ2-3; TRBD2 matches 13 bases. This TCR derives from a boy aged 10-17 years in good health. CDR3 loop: CSASLTSGGAAAQYF. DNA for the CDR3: TGCAGTGCTAGCCTTACTAGCGGGGGGGCAGCGGCGCAGTATTTT.